Each of the 23 T cell receptor beta chains below was sequenced from the same sample in a study of radiotherapy plus CTLA-4 blockade in lung cancer. Produced via immunoSEQ multiplex PCR; TCRdb's table is partial and in-frame only. The repertoire holds 55,000 to 70,000 clones, with over 75% as singletons. The starting material was peripheral blood, obtained from a patient treated with radiotherapy plus ipilimumab. Source of these receptors: a human donor with non-small cell lung cancer who had a complete response to radiotherapy plus ipilimumab.

The genes are TRBV27 and TRBJ2-7, with D unclear. CDR1 is MNHEY, CDR2 SMNVEV, per germline (reference sequence). Trimming removed 2 bases at V and 3 bases at J, with 11 bases between. The CDR3 loop spans 14 amino acids. DNA of the CDR3: TGTGCCAGCAGTTTAGATTCCCACTACTACGAGCAGTACTTC. Protein: CASSLDSHYYEQYF.

This clone was counted between two and nine times. V and J are TRBV18 and TRBJ1-1; possibly TRBD1 for D (5 bases). From germline, CDR1 is KGHSH and CDR2 LQKENI. The CDR3 length is 13 residues. V was shortened by 5 bases and J by 1 base, with 8 bases between the two germline ends. The CDR3, as DNA: TGTGCCAGCTCATGGCAGGGGAACACTGAAGCTTTCTTT. This codes for CASSWQGNTEAFF.

This clone was seen a handful of times. This sequence joins TRBV2 and TRBJ1-4; tentative D call: TRBD1 (5 bases). Germline assignment: CDR1 SNHLY and CDR2 FYNNEI. CDR3 length: 13 residues. The germline V and J ends were trimmed by 0 bases and 13 bases, with 12 bases remaining between them. The CDR3 region is CASSEAPRAGLFF. In nucleotides, the CDR3 is TGTGCCAGCAGTGAAGCGCCCAGGGCAGGACTGTTTTTT.

The CDR3, as DNA: TGCGCCAGCAGCTTGGCCCTGGCGGCAGGGGATAATTATGGCTACACCTTC. Protein sequence: CASSLALAAGDNYGYTF. The gene calls are TRBV5-1 and TRBJ1-2, with a possible D match to TRBD1 (6 bases). This CDR3 spans 17 amino acids. The V and J ends lost 0 bases and 5 bases respectively, with 20 bases between them. CDR1 is SGHRS, CDR2 YFSETQ, per germline.

The chain recombines TRBV5-1 with TRBJ1-2, with TRBD1 matching over 10 bases. The CDR3 covers 15 residues. The ends lost 4 bases at V and 5 bases at J; junction bases unmatched: 8. CDR1 is SGHRS and CDR2 is YFSETQ in the germline V gene. CDR3 region: CASSAGQGVRYGYTF. In nucleotides, the CDR3 is TGCGCCAGCAGCGCCGGACAGGGGGTACGGTATGGCTACACCTTC.

V is TRBV10-1 and J is TRBJ2-7, with 7 bases identical to TRBD1. V shed 0 bases and J 1 base; nucleotides not matched to a gene: 3. CDR3 length: 15 amino acids. Looked up from germline, CDR1 is WNHNN and CDR2 is SYGVQD (reference sequence). CDR3 protein: CASSESVGQSYEQYF. CDR3 in DNA: TGCGCCAGCAGTGAGTCTGTGGGACAGTCCTACGAGCAGTACTTC.

The J gene is TRBJ1-1, the V gene TRBV19; tentative D call: TRBD1 (6 bases). The V end lost 8 bases, the J end lost 2 bases, and 24 bases lay between the germline ends. The CDR3 extends over 17 amino acids. CDR1 is LNHDA, CDR2 SQIVND, per germline (reference sequence). This CDR3 is CASGASRGANRNTEAFF. DNA for the CDR3: TGTGCCAGTGGCGCGTCTCGGGGGGCAAATCGTAACACTGAAGCTTTCTTT.

The V gene is TRBV4-3, the J gene TRBJ1-1, with D possibly matching TRBD1 (6 bases). V shed 3 bases and J shed 0 bases, with 14 bases lying between them. Germline assignment: CDR1 LGHNA and CDR2 YSLEER. CDR3 length: 16 amino acids. The CDR3 sequence: CASSHLVQGMNTEAFF. CDR3 in DNA: TGCGCCAGCAGCCACCTCGTTCAGGGGATGAACACTGAAGCTTTCTTT.

J is TRBJ2-1 and V is TRBV10-1, with 8 bases aligning to TRBD2. Looked up from germline, CDR1 is WNHNN and CDR2 is SYGVQD (reference sequence). The CDR3 runs to 15 residues. V shed 5 bases, J shed 4 bases, and the junction held 7 bases outside the gene matches. CDR3 DNA sequence: TGCGCCAGCAGTATAACGGGAGGGCCTTACAATGAGCAGTTCTTC. Translating gives CASSITGGPYNEQFF.

V gene TRBV7-2 combines with J gene TRBJ2-7; D is possibly TRBD1 (8 bases). The CDR3 has 14 amino acids. V was shortened by 5 bases and J by 1 base, with 12 bases between the two germline ends. The germline CDR1 and CDR2 sequences are SGHTA and FQGNSA. The CDR3 coding sequence is TGTGCCAGCAGCAAACAGGGGGGGTCCTACGAGCAGTACTTC. Translated, it gives CASSKQGGSYEQYF.

The V call is TRBV5-4, the J call TRBJ1-2; no reliable D call. The germline gives CDR1 SGHNT, CDR2 YYREEE (reference sequence). The V gene lost 0 bases and the J gene lost 8 bases, with 11 bases spanning the gap. This CDR3 is 13 amino acids long. The CDR3 DNA reads as TGTGCCAGCAGCTTGGGGGAGGCGGGGGGCTACACCTTC. This encodes CASSLGEAGGYTF. The whole variable domain, filled in from reference TRBV5-4 and TRBJ1-2, reads ETGVTQSPTHLIKTRGQQVTLRCSSQSGHNTVSWYQQALGQGPQFIFQYYREEENGRGNFPPRFSGLQFPNYSSELNVNALELDDSALYLCASSLGEAGGYTFGSGTRLTVV.

The chain is built from TRBV7-2 and TRBJ2-5, with a weak D call TRBD2 (7 bases). The J call is in doubt because the DNA end fits TRBJ2-7 better. There are 17 residues in the CDR3. Germline CDR1 is SGHTA and CDR2 is FQGNSA. The CDR3, as DNA: TGTGCCAGCAGCTCCCCCTCCGGGGGGCGGTCGCCCTACGAGCAGTACTTC. Protein product: CASSSPSGGRSPYEQYF.

The chain couples TRBV29-1 to TRBJ2-2, with D perhaps TRBD1 (5 bases). The CDR3 totals 14 residues. The ends were cut back, 3 bases at V and 1 base at J, with 9 bases in the middle. The germline gives CDR1 SQVTM, CDR2 ANQGSEA. CDR3: CSVDLQGNTGELFF. In nucleotides, the CDR3 is TGCAGCGTTGACCTGCAGGGGAACACCGGGGAGCTGTTTTTT.

The chain links TRBV7-2 to TRBJ2-7; the D gene is possibly TRBD2 (5 bases). The germline gives CDR1 SGHTA, CDR2 FQGNSA. Trimming removed 6 bases at V and 3 bases at J, with 12 bases between. The CDR3 has 13 residues. The CDR3 DNA reads TGTGCCAGCAGGGGAGACAACCTCTACGAGCAGTACTTC. It is translated as CASRGDNLYEQYF.

The chain is built from TRBV20-1 and TRBJ1-2, with D possibly matching TRBD1 (5 bases). Between the trimmed V and J ends, which lost 3 bases and 8 bases, there was a span of 10 bases. Germline V CDR1 and CDR2: DFQATT, SNEGSKA (reference sequence). The CDR3 length is 11 residues. The DNA for the CDR3 is TGCAGTGCTAGTACAGGCAGGGGCTACACCTTC. Translated: CSASTGRGYTF.

The chain links TRBV7-9 to TRBJ2-3, with 9 bases that match TRBD2. V shed 5 bases, J shed 2 bases, and the junction held 5 bases outside the gene matches. The CDR3 contains 15 residues. CDR1 and CDR2 (germline): SEHNR, FQNEAQ (reference sequence). This chain's CDR3 is CASSPRTSDTDTQYF. DNA for the CDR3: TGTGCCAGCAGCCCCCGGACTAGCGACACAGATACGCAGTATTTT.

This clone was seen only once. The chain uses TRBV19 and TRBJ1-1, with a tentative D call TRBD1 (5 bases). V dropped 9 bases and J dropped 6 bases, with 14 bases sitting between them. Germline CDR1 reads LNHDA; CDR2 reads SQIVND (reference sequence). The CDR3 consists of 12 residues. The CDR3 here is CASFAGWSEAFF. In nucleotides, the CDR3 is TGTGCCAGCTTCGCAGGGTGGTCTGAAGCTTTCTTT.

The chain is built from TRBV11-3 and TRBJ2-1; tentative D call: TRBD2 (5 bases). Germline V lookup: CDR1 SGHNT, CDR2 YENEEA. CDR3 length: 15 residues. The ends were cut back, 4 bases at V and 4 bases at J, with 14 bases in the middle. CDR3 DNA: TGTGCCAGCAGCTCGGGGATAGCGCCTTACAATGAGCAGTTCTTC. Translation gives CASSSGIAPYNEQFF.

The table lists this clone with a few counts. The chain links TRBV10-2 to TRBJ2-1; the match to TRBD2 covers 10 bases. Germline V lookup: CDR1 WSHSY, CDR2 SAAADI. The CDR3 contains 15 residues. J was trimmed by 2 bases and V by 2 bases; bases with no gene match: 0. The CDR3 sequence is CASSESGGAYNEQFF. In nucleotides, the CDR3 is TGCGCCAGCAGTGAGAGCGGGGGGGCCTACAATGAGCAGTTCTTC.

The chain uses TRBV9 and TRBJ1-2, with 8 bases matching TRBD1. The trim removed 2 bases at V and 4 bases at J, leaving 7 bases unmatched. This CDR3 has 15 amino acids. CDR1 SGDLS and CDR2 YYNGEE come from the germline V gene. The DNA for the CDR3 is TGTGCCAGCAGCGTGGGGAGACAGGGGAGCTATGGCTACACCTTC. Translated, it gives CASSVGRQGSYGYTF. The variable domain in full, completed from reference TRBV9 and TRBJ1-2, reads DSGVTQTPKHLITATGQRVTLRCSPRSGDLSVYWYQQSLDQGLQFLIQYYNGEERAKGNILERFSAQQFPDLHSELNLSSLELGDSALYFCASSVGRQGSYGYTFGSGTRLTVV.

This sequence joins TRBV20-1 and TRBJ2-5; possibly TRBD2 for D (5 bases). The length of the CDR3 is 10 residues. Trimming took off 6 bases at V and 4 bases at J, with 6 bases between the two ends. Germline V gene sequence: CDR1 DFQATT, CDR2 SNEGSKA (reference sequence). The CDR3 coding sequence is TGCAGTGCCCGGGGAGAGACCCAGTACTTC. Its translation: CSARGETQYF.

This clone appeared a few times. The rearrangement links TRBV5-1 to TRBJ2-7; TRBD1 matches at 7 bases. The junction had 8 bases not matched to a gene; V was cut back by 5 bases and J by 3 bases. This CDR3 is built from 14 residues. CDR1 SGHRS and CDR2 YFSETQ come from the germline V gene. The CDR3 spells CASRDRDRVYEQYF. The CDR3 nucleotides are TGCGCCAGCAGGGACCGGGACAGAGTCTACGAGCAGTACTTC.

The chain carries TRBV2 and TRBJ2-2; D call uncertain. Germline V gene data show CDR1 as SNHLY and CDR2 as FYNNEI. The CDR3 has 13 amino acids. Trimming stripped 5 bases from V and 1 base from J, with 5 bases between. The chain's CDR3 is CASSRENTGELFF. In nucleotides, the CDR3 is TGTGCCAGCAGTAGAGAGAACACCGGGGAGCTGTTTTTT.